A selection of T cell receptor beta chains follows, all from one sample in a study of T cells in Graves' hyperthyroidism and ophthalmopathy. TCRdb redid the calling of the multiplex PCR reads with MiXCR, one entry per CDR3 protein. Among around 200,000 distinct CDR3 sequences listed, about a sixth were seen once. Input material: blood. The receptors stem from a woman aged 45-65 years with Graves' hyperthyroidism. Both conserved end residues are part of each CDR3. The order of the fields is D gene, J gene, clone size, V gene, CDR3 length, CDR3 protein, CDR3 DNA. D genes are given only for firm matches. Rows give clone size only sometimes, using once, few, many, or a class for an expanded clone.

D: TRBD1; J: TRBJ1-3; size: .; V: TRBV18; length: 15; CDR3: CASSSGQGFGNTIYF; DNA: TGTGCCAGCTCGTCGGGACAGGGTTTTGGAAACACCATATATTTT
D: .; J: TRBJ1-3; size: .; V: TRBV28; length: 11; CDR3: CASSRPHTIYF; DNA: TGTGCCAGCAGTCGGCCGCACACCATATATTTT
D: .; J: TRBJ1-1; size: many; V: TRBV28; length: 13; CDR3: CAHKTAGAFKAFF; DNA: TGTGCCCACAAAACGGCAGGGGCCTTCAAGGCTTTCTTT
D: .; J: TRBJ2-7; size: many; V: TRBV5-1; length: 14; CDR3: CASSLADGAYEQYF; DNA: TGCGCCAGCAGCTTGGCGGACGGGGCCTACGAGCAGTACTTC
D: .; J: TRBJ2-5; size: many; V: TRBV7-9; length: 14; CDR3: CASRPWTDQETQYF; DNA: TGTGCCAGCAGGCCCTGGACCGACCAAGAGACCCAGTACTTC
D: .; J: TRBJ2-5; size: many; V: TRBV28; length: 15; CDR3: CASSPDVLGIKAQYF; DNA: TGTGCCAGCAGTCCCGACGTCCTGGGCATCAAGGCCCAGTACTTC
D: .; J: TRBJ2-7; size: .; V: TRBV11-3; length: 22; CDR3: CASSPIPQARYLAIYATYEQYF; DNA: TGTGCCAGCAGCCCCATCCCCCAGGCGCGATATCTAGCGATTTATGCGACCTACGAGCAGTACTTC
D: .; J: TRBJ2-7; size: many; V: TRBV3-1; length: 14; CDR3: CASSRLGRAYEQYF; DNA: TGTGCCAGCAGCCGGCTGGGCAGAGCCTACGAGCAGTACTTC
D: .; J: TRBJ2-3; size: once; V: TRBV7-9; length: 15; CDR3: CASSLPGGATDTQYF; DNA: TGTGCCAGCAGCTTACCAGGGGGGGCCACAGATACGCAGTATTTT
D: TRBD2; J: TRBJ2-3; size: .; V: TRBV19; length: 14; CDR3: CASSRTSGRDTQYF; DNA: TGTGCCAGTAGTAGGACTAGCGGACGCGATACGCAGTATTTT
D: .; J: TRBJ2-5; size: many; V: TRBV20-1; length: 14; CDR3: CSARRGGGLETQYF; DNA: TGCAGTGCTAGGAGGGGGGGAGGTTTGGAGACCCAGTACTTC
D: TRBD2; J: TRBJ2-7; size: many; V: TRBV18; length: 15; CDR3: CASSPFSGGSYEQYF; DNA: TGTGCCAGCTCACCATTTAGCGGGGGATCCTACGAGCAGTACTTC
D: .; J: TRBJ1-3; size: .; V: TRBV4-2; length: 18; CDR3: CASSQELGTWGSGNTIYF; DNA: TGTGCCAGCAGCCAAGAGTTGGGGACATGGGGCTCTGGAAACACCATATATTTT
D: .; J: TRBJ1-5; size: few; V: TRBV6-1; length: 15; CDR3: CASTPPERSNQPQHF; DNA: TGTGCCAGCACCCCACCCGAACGTAGCAATCAGCCCCAGCATTTT
D: TRBD1; J: TRBJ1-1; size: many; V: TRBV7-8; length: 18; CDR3: CASSNRFGTGSLNTEAFF; DNA: TGTGCCAGCAGCAACCGATTCGGGACAGGGTCCTTGAACACTGAAGCTTTCTTT
D: .; J: TRBJ1-1; size: many; V: TRBV18; length: 15; CDR3: CASSSPTKQNTEAFF; DNA: TGTGCCAGCTCGTCTCCTACCAAGCAGAACACTGAAGCTTTCTTT
D: TRBD2; J: TRBJ2-2; size: few; V: TRBV12-3/TRBV12-4; length: 17; CDR3: CASSFRLAGGRGGELFF; DNA: TGTGCCAGCAGTTTCAGACTAGCGGGGGGAAGGGGCGGGGAGCTGTTTTTT
D: .; J: TRBJ2-3; size: many; V: TRBV28; length: 16; CDR3: CASSQPGTQYTDTQYF; DNA: TGTGCCAGCAGTCAACCCGGGACCCAGTACACAGATACGCAGTATTTT
D: .; J: TRBJ2-7; size: .; V: TRBV2; length: 14; CDR3: CASSYLDGNCEQYF; DNA: TGTGCCAGCAGCTACTTGGACGGGAACTGCGAGCAGTACTTC
D: .; J: TRBJ2-7; size: many; V: TRBV27; length: 13; CDR3: CASSTTSSYEQYF; DNA: TGTGCCAGCTCGACGACCAGCTCCTACGAGCAGTACTTC
D: .; J: TRBJ1-5; size: many; V: TRBV5-8; length: 17; CDR3: CASSPGQMSDSNQPQHF; DNA: TGTGCCAGCAGCCCGGGACAAATGAGTGATAGCAATCAGCCCCAGCATTTT
D: .; J: TRBJ2-1; size: once; V: TRBV20-1; length: 14; CDR3: CSALRGADLNEQFF; DNA: TGCAGTGCTTTACGGGGGGCCGACTTGAATGAGCAGTTCTTC
D: TRBD2; J: TRBJ2-1; size: .; V: TRBV20-1; length: 16; CDR3: CSARFLRAGLNNERFF; DNA: TGCAGTGCTAGATTCCTTAGAGCGGGGCTAAACAATGAGCGGTTCTTC
D: .; J: TRBJ2-1; size: many; V: TRBV6-1; length: 12; CDR3: CASGRNLNEQFF; DNA: TGTGCCAGCGGTCGGAACTTGAATGAGCAGTTCTTC
D: .; J: TRBJ1-2; size: few; V: TRBV18; length: 15; CDR3: CASSPLDRRSNGYTF; DNA: TGTGCCAGCTCACCACTTGACAGGAGAAGCAATGGCTACACCTTC
D: TRBD1; J: TRBJ1-2; size: many; V: TRBV7-3; length: 13; CDR3: CASSPGQGNGYTF; DNA: TGTGCCAGCAGCCCGGGACAGGGCAATGGCTACACCTTC
D: .; J: TRBJ1-6; size: many; V: TRBV20-1; length: 16; CDR3: CSAVGDPSSYNSPLHF; DNA: TGCAGTGCAGTCGGTGACCCGAGCTCCTATAATTCACCCCTCCACTTT
D: .; J: TRBJ1-4; size: few; V: TRBV7-2; length: 14; CDR3: CASSSTLNSYKLFF; DNA: TGTGCCAGCAGCTCTACATTAAACTCTTACAAACTGTTTTTT
D: .; J: TRBJ2-6; size: many; V: TRBV11-3; length: 16; CDR3: CASSGRALAGANVLTF; DNA: TGTGCCAGCAGCGGCAGGGCTCTGGCCGGGGCCAACGTCCTGACTTTC
D: .; J: TRBJ1-3; size: many; V: TRBV28; length: 14; CDR3: CASSLRNGANTIYF; DNA: TGTGCCAGCAGTTTAAGGAATGGGGCAAACACCATATATTTT